This T cell receptor beta chain emerged from a study of blood T cell repertoires in COVID-19. Overall study context: Researchers got acute and convalescent COVID-19 samples from the United States, Italy and Spain. Sample material is recorded as cDNA or gDNA derived from T cells, B-cell-depleted T cells, or PBMCs.

Per the authors' pipeline: Amplifying reference gene primers gave estimates of nucleated cell counts. Method: immunoSEQ multiplex PCR; TCRdb's copy keeps in-frame clones and lacks some. V, J and clone size were drawn from that table, and D and trimming were deduced from the DNA. The table has 110,000 to 150,000 clones, around 72% seen once; the top ten hold around 2.1%. The V gene's germline CDR1 is ENHRY and CDR2 SYGVKD. Trimming at V came to 4 bases and at J to 7 bases, leaving 7 bases not matched to a gene. CDR3 length: 14 amino acids. This receptor was obtained from a woman aged 60-70 years with acute or convalescent COVID-19. Source material: peripheral blood. This chain links TRBV10-3 with TRBJ2-1, with 7 positions matching TRBD2. The CDR3 DNA reads as TGTGCCATCAGTGCAGGCGGGAGTGGTAATGAGCAGTTCTTC. It codes for CAISAGGSGNEQFF.